This T cell receptor (beta chain) comes out of a study of blood T cell repertoires in COVID-19. The CDR3 covers 12 residues. Germline V CDR1 and CDR2: DFQATT, SNEGSKA (reference sequence). V shed 3 bases and J shed 4 bases, with 9 bases lying between them. Assay used: immunoSEQ multiplex PCR; TCRdb lists only in-frame clones, some missing. The data show approximately 22,000 clones, with 80% to 85% seen just once and approximately 23% held by the top ten. The receptor was isolated from an elderly man with active or convalescent COVID-19. The chain is built from TRBV20-1 and TRBJ2-5; D perhaps matches TRBD2 (6 bases). Sequencing was performed on peripheral blood. CDR3 coding DNA: TGCAGTGCTAGTTTGGGGGGAGAGACCCAGTACTTC. It is translated as CSASLGGETQYF.